Below are 15 T cell receptor beta chains sequenced from a single sample in a study of blood T cell repertoires in COVID-19. Assay used: immunoSEQ multiplex PCR; TCRdb lists only in-frame clones, some missing. The sample lists about 180,000 clones, around 87% occurring once. Sample: peripheral blood. The receptors come from a man in his forties with active or convalescent COVID-19.

This clone has just one count. The V call is TRBV19, the J call TRBJ2-1; 10 bases map to TRBD2. Germline V gene lookup returns CDR1 LNHDA and CDR2 SQIVND (reference sequence). There are 16 residues in the CDR3. V was clipped by 3 bases and J by 7 bases; unmatched bases: 9. CDR3 amino acids: CASSMVAGLAKNEQFF. Here the CDR3 DNA reads TGTGCCAGTAGTATGGTGGCGGGACTAGCGAAGAATGAGCAGTTCTTC.

V usage is TRBV29-1 and J usage is TRBJ1-5; no clear D gene. This CDR3 region has 12 residues. V lost 4 bases and J 3 bases, leaving 7 bases between the germline ends. From germline, CDR1 is SQVTM and CDR2 ANQGSEA. The CDR3 reads CSVADTNQPQHF. The CDR3 bases are TGCAGCGTTGCTGACACCAATCAGCCCCAGCATTTT.

The J gene is TRBJ1-2, the V gene TRBV6-1; D perhaps matches TRBD1 (6 bases). Germline V gene lookup returns CDR1 MNHNS and CDR2 SASEGT. CDR3 length: 13 amino acids. The ends were cut back, 1 base at V and 7 bases at J, with 10 bases in the middle. DNA of the CDR3: TGTGCCAGCAGTGAAGACAGGGTGGGTGGCTACACCTTC. Amino acid sequence: CASSEDRVGGYTF.

The chain combines TRBV2 with TRBJ2-1; 9 nucleotides align to TRBD2. The germline CDR1 and CDR2 sequences are SNHLY and FYNNEI. Trimming took 3 bases from V and 6 from J; bases not matched to a gene: 6. The CDR3 is 15 amino acids. The CDR3 loop reads CASSEGGGAPNEQFF. The CDR3 DNA is TGTGCCAGCAGTGAGGGCGGGGGGGCCCCCAATGAGCAGTTCTTC.

V and J are TRBV6-5 and TRBJ1-2; no reliable D call. The length of the CDR3 is 13 residues. V lost 5 bases and J lost 7, with 14 bases in between. The germline V gene encodes CDR1 MNHEY and CDR2 SVGAGI. The CDR3 DNA is TGTGCCAGCAGTCCCGGAGCTTTTAGTGGCTACACCTTC. Its protein product is CASSPGAFSGYTF.

The rearrangement joins TRBV25-1 to TRBJ2-1; 9 bases match TRBD2. This CDR3 is built from 16 residues. V lost 5 bases and J lost 6; bases outside the gene matches: 11. CDR1 is MGHDK, CDR2 SYGVNS, per germline. This CDR3 reads CASSSYSGSPFNEQFF. Written as DNA, the CDR3 is TGTGCCAGCAGTTCCTATAGCGGGAGCCCTTTCAATGAGCAGTTCTTC.

This chain links TRBV30 with TRBJ1-4, with D maybe TRBD1 (5 bases). Germline lookup yields CDR1 GTSNPN and CDR2 SVGIG (reference sequence). V lost 2 bases and J 8 bases, leaving 12 bases between the germline ends. The CDR3 is 13 amino acids. CDR3 sequence reads: CAWSRAGREKLFF. The CDR3 DNA reads as TGTGCCTGGAGTCGGGCAGGGCGCGAAAAACTGTTTTTT.

This chain links TRBV7-2 with TRBJ1-2; TRBD1 matches 8 bases. Trimming took 5 bases from V and 7 from J; bases not matched to a gene: 6. The CDR3 spans 13 residues. In germline, CDR1 is SGHTA, CDR2 FQGNSA. Here the CDR3 reads CASSPGQGRGYTF. The CDR3 DNA reads TGTGCCAGCAGCCCTGGACAGGGCCGTGGCTACACCTTC.

The chain has TRBV19 and TRBJ1-1; the D is unclear. The CDR3 has 11 residues. The germline gives CDR1 LNHDA, CDR2 SQIVND (reference sequence). The V gene lost 4 bases and the J gene lost 5 bases, with 5 bases spanning the gap. The CDR3 coding sequence is TGTGCCAGTAGTAGAACTACTGAAGCTTTCTTT. It is translated as CASSRTTEAFF. The whole variable domain, filled in from reference TRBV19 and TRBJ1-1, reads DGGITQSPKYLFRKEGQNVTLSCEQNLNHDAMYWYRQDPGQGLRLIYYSQIVNDFQKGDIAEGYSVSREKKESFPLTVTSAQKNPTAFYLCASSRTTEAFFGQGTRLTVV.

The V call is TRBV3-1 (or the pseudogene TRBV3-2), the J call TRBJ1-2; TRBD1 aligns across 7 bases. The CDR3 extends over 18 amino acids. V gave up 1 base and J gave up 8 bases; unmatched junction bases: 19. CDR1 LGHDT and CDR2 YNNKEL come from the germline V gene (reference sequence). The CDR3 is CASSQVSNRQGRGLGYTF. CDR3 sequence (DNA): TGTGCCAGCAGCCAAGTAAGCAACAGACAGGGCAGGGGGTTAGGCTACACCTTC.

This clone was observed a handful of times. This chain links TRBV5-5 with TRBJ2-7; 8 bases agree with TRBD1. With 4 bases clipped from V and 7 bases from J, the junction kept 13 bases outside the gene matches. The germline CDR1 and CDR2 sequences are SGHKS and YYEKEE (reference sequence). This CDR3 has 15 residues. This CDR3 is CASSRQGPRLGEQYF. The CDR3 coding sequence is TGTGCCAGCAGCAGACAGGGGCCCAGACTCGGAGAGCAGTACTTC. The whole variable domain, filled in from reference TRBV5-5 and TRBJ2-7, reads DAGVTQSPTHLIKTRGQQVTLRCSPISGHKSVSWYQQVLGQGPQFIFQYYEKEERGRGNFPDRFSARQFPNYSSELNVNALLLGDSALYLCASSRQGPRLGEQYFGPGTRLTVT.

The J gene is TRBJ2-1, the V gene TRBV24-1, with D perhaps TRBD1 (6 bases). This CDR3 is built from 14 residues. The V gene lost 3 bases and the J gene lost 3 bases, with 8 bases spanning the gap. CDR1 is KGHDR, CDR2 SFDVKD, per germline. For the CDR3, the DNA is TGTGCCACCAGTGATCCAGGGGTCTACAATGAGCAGTTCTTC. Protein product: CATSDPGVYNEQFF.

The gene calls are TRBV6-4 and TRBJ1-2; D uncertain. The CDR3 consists of 15 residues. Trimming took 1 base from V and 1 from J, leaving 10 bases between them. Germline V gene data show CDR1 as MRHNA and CDR2 as SNTAGT. As DNA, the CDR3 is TGTGCCAGCAGTGACTATCGGGGTAGTAACTATGGCTACACCTTC. Its protein is CASSDYRGSNYGYTF.

The chain couples TRBV28 to TRBJ1-5; perhaps TRBD1 as D (5 bases). CDR3 size: 12 residues. In germline, CDR1 is MDHEN, CDR2 SYDVKM. Trimming removed 7 bases at V and 3 bases at J, with 7 bases between. CDR3 protein: CASTGNNQPQHF. CDR3 nucleotide sequence: TGTGCCAGCACAGGGAACAATCAGCCCCAGCATTTT.

The chain combines TRBV4-1 with TRBJ2-3; 13 nucleotides agree with TRBD2. CDR1 MGHRA and CDR2 YSYEKL come from the germline V gene. The trim removed 3 bases at V and 1 base at J, leaving 7 bases unmatched. The CDR3 totals 18 residues. CDR3: CASSQGLAGSQRTDTQYF. CDR3 sequence (DNA): TGCGCCAGCAGCCAGGGACTAGCGGGGAGCCAGCGCACAGATACGCAGTATTTT.